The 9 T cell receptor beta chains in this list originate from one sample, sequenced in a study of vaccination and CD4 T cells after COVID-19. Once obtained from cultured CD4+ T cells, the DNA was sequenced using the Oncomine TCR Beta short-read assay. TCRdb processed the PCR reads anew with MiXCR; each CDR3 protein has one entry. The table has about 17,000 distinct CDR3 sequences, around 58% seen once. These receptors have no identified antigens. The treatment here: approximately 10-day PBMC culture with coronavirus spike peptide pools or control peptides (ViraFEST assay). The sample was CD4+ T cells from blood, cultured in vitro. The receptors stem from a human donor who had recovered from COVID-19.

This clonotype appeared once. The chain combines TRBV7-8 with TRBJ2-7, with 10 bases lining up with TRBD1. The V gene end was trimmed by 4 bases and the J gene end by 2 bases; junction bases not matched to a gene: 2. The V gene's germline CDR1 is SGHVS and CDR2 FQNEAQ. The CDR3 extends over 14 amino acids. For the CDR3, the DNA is TGTGCCAGCAGCTGGGGACAGGGGACCTACGAGCAGTACTTC. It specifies CASSWGQGTYEQYF. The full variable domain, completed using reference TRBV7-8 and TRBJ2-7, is GAGVSQSPRYKVAKRGQDVALRCDPISGHVSLFWYQQALGQGPEFLTYFQNEAQLDKSGLPSDRFFAERPEGSVSTLKIQRTQQEDSAVYLCASSWGQGTYEQYFGPGTRLTVT.

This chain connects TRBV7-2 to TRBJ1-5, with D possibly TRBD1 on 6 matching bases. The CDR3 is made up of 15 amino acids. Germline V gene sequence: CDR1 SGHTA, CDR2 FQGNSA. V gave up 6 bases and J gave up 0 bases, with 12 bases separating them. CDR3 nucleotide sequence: TGTGCCAGCAGTTCGGGGGCTCATAGCAATCAGCCCCAGCATTTT. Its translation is CASSSGAHSNQPQHF.

The CDR3 loop is CASSFGRGLDTEAFF. In DNA, the CDR3 is TGTGCCAGCAGTTTCGGGAGGGGGCTGGACACTGAAGCTTTCTTT. The chain is built from TRBV27 and TRBJ1-1; TRBD1 matches 7 bases. Germline CDR1 reads MNHEY; CDR2 reads SMNVEV (reference sequence). The CDR3 spans 15 residues. The junction had 7 bases not matched to a gene; V was cut back by 3 bases and J by 3 bases.

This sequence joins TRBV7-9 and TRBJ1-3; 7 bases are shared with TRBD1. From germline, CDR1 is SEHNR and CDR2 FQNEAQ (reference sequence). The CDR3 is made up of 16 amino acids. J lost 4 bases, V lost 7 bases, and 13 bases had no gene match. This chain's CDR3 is CASTALTGASGNTIYF. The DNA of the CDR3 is TGTGCCAGCACCGCTCTTACAGGGGCCTCAGGAAACACCATATATTTT.

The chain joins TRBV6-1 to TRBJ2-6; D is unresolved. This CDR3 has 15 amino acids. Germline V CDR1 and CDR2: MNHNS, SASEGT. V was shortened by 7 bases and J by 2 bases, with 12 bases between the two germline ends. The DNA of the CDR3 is TGTGCCAGCACTCCCCAAGGGACTGGGGCCAACGTCCTGACTTTC. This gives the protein CASTPQGTGANVLTF.

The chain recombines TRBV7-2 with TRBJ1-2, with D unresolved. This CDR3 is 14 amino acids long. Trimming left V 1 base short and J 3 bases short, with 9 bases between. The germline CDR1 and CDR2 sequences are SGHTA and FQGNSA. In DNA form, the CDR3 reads TGTGCCAGCAGCTTAGGGGGTTCGGACTATGGCTACACCTTC. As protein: CASSLGGSDYGYTF.

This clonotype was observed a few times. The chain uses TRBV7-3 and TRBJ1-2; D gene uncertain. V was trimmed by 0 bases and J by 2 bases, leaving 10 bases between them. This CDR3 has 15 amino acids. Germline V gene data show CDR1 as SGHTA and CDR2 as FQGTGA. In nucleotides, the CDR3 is TGTGCCAGCAGCTTAACAGGGCTGGGAAACTATGGCTACACCTTC. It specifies CASSLTGLGNYGYTF.

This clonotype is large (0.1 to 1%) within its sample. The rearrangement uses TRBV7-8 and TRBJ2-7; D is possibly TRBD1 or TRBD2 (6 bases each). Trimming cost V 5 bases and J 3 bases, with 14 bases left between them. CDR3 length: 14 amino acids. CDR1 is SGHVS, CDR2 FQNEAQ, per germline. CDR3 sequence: CASSMGGRFYEQYF. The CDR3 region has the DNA TGTGCCAGCAGCATGGGGGGCAGGTTCTACGAGCAGTACTTC.

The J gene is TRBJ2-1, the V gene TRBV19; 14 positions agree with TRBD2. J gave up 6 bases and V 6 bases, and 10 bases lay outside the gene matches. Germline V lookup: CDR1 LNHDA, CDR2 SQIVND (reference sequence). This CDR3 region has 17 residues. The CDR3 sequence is CASRRLAGGPSGNEQFF. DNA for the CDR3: TGTGCCAGTAGGAGACTAGCGGGAGGGCCCTCGGGCAATGAGCAGTTCTTC.